This TCR beta chain was obtained from a study of beta chain features in type 1 diabetes. A note on this clone: What it recognizes is unknown.

After removal of 4 bases from V and 4 bases from J, the junction contained 9 bases not matched to a gene. Germline CDR1 is SGHAT and CDR2 is FQNNGV. CDR3 length: 16 residues. Whole-study results and caveats: VDJ junctions sequenced from type 1 diabetes patients showed fewer insertions and more deletions. It was among patients, rather than healthy donors, that naive, central memory and Treg TCRB repertoires appeared more similar.

Isolated RNA was reverse transcribed in full, so expressed TCRB transcripts were sequenced. Profiled with immunoSEQ multiplex PCR; TCRdb holds only in-frame clones, not every one. The sample yields 350,000 or so clones, around a fifth seen once. This rearrangement joins TRBV11-2 to TRBJ2-1; 8 bases match TRBD2. The receptor's source is a woman younger than 30 in good health. The sequenced sample consisted of naive CD4+ T cells from blood. The CDR3 loop is CASSSLYGRGYNEQFF. The CDR3 DNA is TGTGCCAGCAGCTCCCTTTACGGGAGGGGTTACAATGAGCAGTTCTTC.